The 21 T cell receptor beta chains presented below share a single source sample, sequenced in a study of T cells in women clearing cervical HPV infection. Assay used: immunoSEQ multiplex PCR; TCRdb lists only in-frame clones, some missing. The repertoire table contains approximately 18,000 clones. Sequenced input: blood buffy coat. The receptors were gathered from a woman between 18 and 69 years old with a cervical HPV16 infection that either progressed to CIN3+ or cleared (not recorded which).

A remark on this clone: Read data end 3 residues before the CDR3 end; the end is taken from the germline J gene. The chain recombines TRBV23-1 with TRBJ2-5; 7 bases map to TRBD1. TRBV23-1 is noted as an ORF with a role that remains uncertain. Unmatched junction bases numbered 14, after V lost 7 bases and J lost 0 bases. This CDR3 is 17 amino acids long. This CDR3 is CASTTYHRDRYQETQYF. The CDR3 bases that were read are TGCGCCAGCACCACCTATCACCGGGACAGATACCAAGAGACC.

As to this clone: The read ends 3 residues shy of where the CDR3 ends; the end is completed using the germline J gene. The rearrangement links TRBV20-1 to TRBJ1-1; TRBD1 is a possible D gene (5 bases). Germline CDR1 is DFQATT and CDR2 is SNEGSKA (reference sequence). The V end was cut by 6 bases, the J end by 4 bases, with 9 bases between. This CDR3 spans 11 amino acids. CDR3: CSADTLTEAFF. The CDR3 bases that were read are TGCAGTGCGGACACCCTCACTGAA.

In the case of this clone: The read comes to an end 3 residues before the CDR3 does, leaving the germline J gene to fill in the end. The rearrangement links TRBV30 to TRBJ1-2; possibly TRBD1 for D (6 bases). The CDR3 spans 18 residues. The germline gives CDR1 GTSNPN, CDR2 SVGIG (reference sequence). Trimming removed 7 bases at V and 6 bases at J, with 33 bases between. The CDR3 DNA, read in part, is TGTGCCTTAGGACCCTTCTTCGACAGGCTCACCGGGGTAGATGGC. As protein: CALGPFFDRLTGVDG. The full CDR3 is CALGPFFDRLTGVDGYTF.

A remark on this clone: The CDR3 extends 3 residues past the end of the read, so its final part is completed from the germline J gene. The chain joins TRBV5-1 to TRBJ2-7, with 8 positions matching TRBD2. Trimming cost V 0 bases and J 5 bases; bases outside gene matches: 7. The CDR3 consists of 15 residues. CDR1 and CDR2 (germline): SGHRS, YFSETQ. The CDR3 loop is CASSLAAGGADEQYF. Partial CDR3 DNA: TGCGCCAGCAGCTTGGCCGCCGGGGGGGCCGACGAG.

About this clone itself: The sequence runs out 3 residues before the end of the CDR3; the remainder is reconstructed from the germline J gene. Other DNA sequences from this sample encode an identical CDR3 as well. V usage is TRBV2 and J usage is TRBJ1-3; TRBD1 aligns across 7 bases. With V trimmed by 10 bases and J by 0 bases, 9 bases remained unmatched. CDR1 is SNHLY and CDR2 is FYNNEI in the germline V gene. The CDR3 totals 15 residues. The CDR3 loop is CATGQASTSGNTIYF. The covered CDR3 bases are TGTGCCACCGGACAGGCGAGTACCTCTGGAAACACC.

CDR3 bases read: TGCAGTGCTAGCTTGGACAGTCACAATGAAAAG. As protein: CSASLDSHNEK. The CDR3, in full, reads CSASLDSHNEKLFF. The chain uses TRBV20-1 and TRBJ2-2; D perhaps matches TRBD1 (6 bases). Read data end 3 residues before the CDR3 end; the end is taken from the germline J gene. Germline loops: CDR1 DFQATT, CDR2 SNEGSKA (reference sequence). The CDR3 length is 14 residues.

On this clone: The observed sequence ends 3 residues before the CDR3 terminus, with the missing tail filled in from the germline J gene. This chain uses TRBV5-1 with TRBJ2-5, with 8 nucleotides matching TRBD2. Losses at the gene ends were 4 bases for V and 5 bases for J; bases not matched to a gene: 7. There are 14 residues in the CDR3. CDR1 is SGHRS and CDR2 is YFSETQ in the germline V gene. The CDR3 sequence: CASSPGGALETQYF. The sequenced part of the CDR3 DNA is TGCGCCAGCAGCCCCGGGGGGGCCCTGGAGACC. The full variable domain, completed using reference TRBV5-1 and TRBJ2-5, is KAGVTQTPRYLIKTRGQQVTLSCSPISGHRSVSWYQQTPGQGLQFLFEYFSETQRNKGNFPGRFSGRQFSNSRSEMNVSTLELGDSALYLCASSPGGALETQYFGPGTRLLVL.

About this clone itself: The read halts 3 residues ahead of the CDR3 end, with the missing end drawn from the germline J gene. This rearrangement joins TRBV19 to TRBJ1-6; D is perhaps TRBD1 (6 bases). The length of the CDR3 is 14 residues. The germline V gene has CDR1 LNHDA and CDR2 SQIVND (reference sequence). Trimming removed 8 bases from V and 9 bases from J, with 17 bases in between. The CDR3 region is CASAGRTAASPLHF. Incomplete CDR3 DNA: TGTGCCAGTGCCGGTCGGACAGCGGCTTCACCC.

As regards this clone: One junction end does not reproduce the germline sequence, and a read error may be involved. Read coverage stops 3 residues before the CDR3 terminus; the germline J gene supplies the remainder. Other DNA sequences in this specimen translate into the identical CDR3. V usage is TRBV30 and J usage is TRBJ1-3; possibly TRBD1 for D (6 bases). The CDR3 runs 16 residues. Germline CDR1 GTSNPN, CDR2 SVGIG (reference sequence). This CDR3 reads CAWSTLAGEAGNTIYF. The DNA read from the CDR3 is TGTGCCTGGAGTACCTTGGCAGGGGAAGCTGGAAACACA.

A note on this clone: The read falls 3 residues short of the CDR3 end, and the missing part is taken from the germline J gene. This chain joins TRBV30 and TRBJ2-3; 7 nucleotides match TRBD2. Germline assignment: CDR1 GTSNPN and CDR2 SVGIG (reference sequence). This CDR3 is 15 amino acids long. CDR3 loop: CAWSPLLGGRETQYF. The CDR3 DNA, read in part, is TGTGCCTGGAGTCCCCTCCTGGGGGGGAGGGAGACG.

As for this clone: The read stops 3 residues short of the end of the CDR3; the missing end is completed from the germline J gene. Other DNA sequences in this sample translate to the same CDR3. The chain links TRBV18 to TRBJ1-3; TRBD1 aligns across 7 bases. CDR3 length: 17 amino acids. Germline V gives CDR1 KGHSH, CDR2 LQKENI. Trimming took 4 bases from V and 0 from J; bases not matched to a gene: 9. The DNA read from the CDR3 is TGTGCCAGCTCACGGGAGGGACAGCATCGCTCTGGAAACACC. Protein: CASSREGQHRSGNT. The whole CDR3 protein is CASSREGQHRSGNTIYF.

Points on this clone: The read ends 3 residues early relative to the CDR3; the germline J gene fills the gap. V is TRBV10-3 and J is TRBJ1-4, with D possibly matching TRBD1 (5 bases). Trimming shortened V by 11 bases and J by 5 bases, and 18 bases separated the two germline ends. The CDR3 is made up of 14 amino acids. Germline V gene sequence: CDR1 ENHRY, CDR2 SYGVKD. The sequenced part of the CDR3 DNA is TGTGCCGTCAACGCCGGGGGGGGGAATGAAAAA. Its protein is CAVNAGGGNEK. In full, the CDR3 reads CAVNAGGGNEKLFF.

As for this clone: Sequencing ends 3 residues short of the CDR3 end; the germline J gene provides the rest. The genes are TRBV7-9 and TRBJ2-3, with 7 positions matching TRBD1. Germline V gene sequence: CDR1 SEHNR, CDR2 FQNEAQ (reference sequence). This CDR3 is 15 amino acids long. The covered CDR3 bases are TGTGCCAGCAGCTTAGGAGGACAGGCCAATCAGCCG. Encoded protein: CASSLGGQANQP. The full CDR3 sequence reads CASSLGGQANQPQYF.

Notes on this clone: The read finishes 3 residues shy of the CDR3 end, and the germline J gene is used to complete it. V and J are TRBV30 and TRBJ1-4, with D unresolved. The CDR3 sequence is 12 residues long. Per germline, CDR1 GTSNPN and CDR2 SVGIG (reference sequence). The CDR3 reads CAWSVGNSPLFF. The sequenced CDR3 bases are TGTGCCTGGAGTGTAGGTAATTCACCA.

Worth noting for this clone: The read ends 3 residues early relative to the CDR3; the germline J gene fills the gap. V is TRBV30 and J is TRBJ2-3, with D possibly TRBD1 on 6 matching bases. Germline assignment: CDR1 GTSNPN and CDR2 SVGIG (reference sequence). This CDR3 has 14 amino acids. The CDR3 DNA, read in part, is TGTGCCTGGAGTGCGGACAGAAAACAAGAGACG. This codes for CAWSADRKQET. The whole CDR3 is CAWSADRKQETQYF.

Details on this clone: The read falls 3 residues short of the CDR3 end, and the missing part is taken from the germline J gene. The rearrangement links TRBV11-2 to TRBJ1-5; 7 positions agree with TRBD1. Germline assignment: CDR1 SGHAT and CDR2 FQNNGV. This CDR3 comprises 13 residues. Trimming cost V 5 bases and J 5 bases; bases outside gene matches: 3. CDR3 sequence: CASSPGQDQPQHF. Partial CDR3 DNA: TGTGCCAGCAGCCCCGGACAGGATCAGCCC.

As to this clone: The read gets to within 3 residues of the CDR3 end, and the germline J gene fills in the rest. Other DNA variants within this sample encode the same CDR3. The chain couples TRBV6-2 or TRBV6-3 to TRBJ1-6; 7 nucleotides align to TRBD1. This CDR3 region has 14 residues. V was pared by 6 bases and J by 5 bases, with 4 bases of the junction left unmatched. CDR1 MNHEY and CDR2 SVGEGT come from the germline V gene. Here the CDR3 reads CASSSGTDNSPLHF. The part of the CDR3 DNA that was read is TGTGCCAGCAGCTCCGGGACAGATAATTCACCC.

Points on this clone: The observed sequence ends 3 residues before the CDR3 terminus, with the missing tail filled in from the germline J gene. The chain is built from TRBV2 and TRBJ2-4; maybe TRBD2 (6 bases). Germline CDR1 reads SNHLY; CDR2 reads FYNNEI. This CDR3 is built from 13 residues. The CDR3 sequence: CATRDSGGYGQYF. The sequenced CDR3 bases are TGTGCCACCCGGGACTCCGGAGGCTATGGT. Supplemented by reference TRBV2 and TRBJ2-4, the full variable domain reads EPEVTQTPSHQVTQMGQEVILRCVPISNHLYFYWYRQILGQKVEFLVSFYNNEISEKSEIFDDQFSVERPDGSNFTLKIRSTKLEDSAMYFCATRDSGGYGQYFGAGTRLSVL.

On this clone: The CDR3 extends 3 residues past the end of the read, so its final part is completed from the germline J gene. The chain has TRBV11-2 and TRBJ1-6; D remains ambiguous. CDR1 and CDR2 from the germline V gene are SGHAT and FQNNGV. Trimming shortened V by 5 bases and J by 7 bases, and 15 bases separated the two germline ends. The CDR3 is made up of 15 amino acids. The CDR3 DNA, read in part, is TGTGCCAGCAGCGGGCGGGGAGTAGTAAATTCACCC. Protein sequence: CASSGRGVVNSP. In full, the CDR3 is CASSGRGVVNSPLHF.

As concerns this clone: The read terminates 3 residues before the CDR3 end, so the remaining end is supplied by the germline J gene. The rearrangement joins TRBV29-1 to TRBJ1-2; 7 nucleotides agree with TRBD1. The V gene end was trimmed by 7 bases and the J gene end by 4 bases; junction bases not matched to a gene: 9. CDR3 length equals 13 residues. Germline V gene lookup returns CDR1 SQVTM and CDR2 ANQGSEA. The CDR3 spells CSGSTGDGYGYTF. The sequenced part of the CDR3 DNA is TGCAGCGGGTCAACAGGGGATGGCTATGGC.

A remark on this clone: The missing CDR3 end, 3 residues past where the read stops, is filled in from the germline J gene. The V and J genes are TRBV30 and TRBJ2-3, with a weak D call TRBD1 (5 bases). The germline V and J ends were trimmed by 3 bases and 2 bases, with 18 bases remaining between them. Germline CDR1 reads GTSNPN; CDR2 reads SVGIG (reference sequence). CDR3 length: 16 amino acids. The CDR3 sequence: CAWRRRAGSHTDTQYF. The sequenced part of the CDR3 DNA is TGTGCCTGGAGGAGAAGGGCAGGGTCCCACACAGATACG.